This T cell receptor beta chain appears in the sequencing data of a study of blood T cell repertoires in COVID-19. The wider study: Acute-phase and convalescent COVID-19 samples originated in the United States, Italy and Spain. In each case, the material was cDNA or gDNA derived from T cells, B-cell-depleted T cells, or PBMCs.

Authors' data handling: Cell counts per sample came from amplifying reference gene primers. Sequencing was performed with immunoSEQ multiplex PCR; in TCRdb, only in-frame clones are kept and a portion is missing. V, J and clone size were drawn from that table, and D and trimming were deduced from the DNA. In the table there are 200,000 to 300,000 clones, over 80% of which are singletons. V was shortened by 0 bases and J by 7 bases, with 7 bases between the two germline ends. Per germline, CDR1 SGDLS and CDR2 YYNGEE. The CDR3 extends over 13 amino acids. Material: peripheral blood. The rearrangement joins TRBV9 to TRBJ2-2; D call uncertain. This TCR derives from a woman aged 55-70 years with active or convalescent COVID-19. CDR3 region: CASSVGPNGELFF. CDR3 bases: TGTGCCAGCAGCGTAGGGCCCAACGGGGAGCTGTTTTTT.